This T cell receptor (beta chain) was sequenced in a study of early T cells in non-severe SARS-CoV-2 infection. Overall study: Chains stayed unpaired after sequencing of bulk RNA from unsorted whole blood.

Each single cDNA molecule received a unique molecular identifier. Using its own MiXCR run on the 5' RACE reads, TCRdb lists one record per CDR3 protein. The data hold approximately 37,000 distinct CDR3 sequences, with roughly 4.7% observed a single time. V shed 6 bases, J shed 0 bases, and the junction held 4 bases outside the gene matches. The germline V gene has CDR1 SNHLY and CDR2 FYNNEI. CDR3 size: 15 residues. Broader study findings: The matching step, a VDJdb search, favored anti-spike CD8 responses and missed private and CD4 specificities.

This clonotype came up many times. Its target is not known. The chain links TRBV2 to TRBJ2-2; 7 positions match TRBD2. Sequences were obtained from whole blood. The TCR comes from an adult who was a healthcare worker with PCR-confirmed SARS-CoV-2 infection or an uninfected control (not recorded which). CDR3 DNA: TGTGCCAGCAGAAGACTAGCCTCGAACACCGGGGAGCTGTTTTTT. Translated, it gives CASRRLASNTGELFF.